This T cell receptor (beta chain) was sequenced in a study of shared clonotypes between healthy human individuals. Data came from immunoSEQ multiplex PCR; TCRdb stores just in-frame clones and leaves some out. Among fewer than 700,000 clones listed, 85% to 95% were seen once. V was trimmed by 2 bases and J by 6 bases, leaving 20 bases between them. Germline V gene lookup returns CDR1 MDHEN and CDR2 SYDVKM. CDR3 length: 16 residues. Positively selected for CCR7, the CD45RO-negative cells used as naive CD8 cells excluded terminally differentiated effector memory CD45RA+ cells. The rearrangement links TRBV28 to TRBJ2-7; D not certain. Sequenced material: naive CD8+ T cells sorted from blood. The source is a woman aged 25 to 45 in good health. The DNA for the CDR3 is TGTGCCAGCAGTTTACCCTCCCGGTCACTTTGGGTCGAGCAGTACTTC. Its protein product is CASSLPSRSLWVEQYF.